These 14 T cell receptor beta chains came from one sample sequenced in a study of control samples from healthy donors and cancer patients (dated by TCRdb to 2018 to 2020). The library was prepared using the immunoSEQ multiplex PCR assay. In TCRdb, the immuneACCESS table is reduced to in-frame sequences with V and J assigned. These tables do not hold every clone; where another copy was compared, an unresolved V gene accounts for under half, and the others remain unexplained. This sample gives more than 50,000 clones in total; 90% of them show up just once. The top ten clonotypes cover more than 1% of the sample. Material: PBMCs. These receptors all stem from a woman aged 45-60 years with colorectal cancer.

This chain links TRBV18 with TRBJ2-3; no clear D gene. This CDR3 spans 14 amino acids. V gave up 0 bases and J gave up 2 bases, with 6 bases separating them. Germline CDR1 KGHSH, CDR2 LQKENI. The CDR3 coding sequence is TGTGCCAGCTCACCACCCACACACACAGATACGCAGTATTTT. Its protein product is CASSPPTHTDTQYF.

The V call is TRBV7-3, the J call TRBJ2-3, with TRBD1 identical over 8 bases. The CDR3 spans 14 residues. Germline V gene sequence: CDR1 SGHTA, CDR2 FQGTGA. J gave up 4 bases and V 4 bases, and 4 bases lay outside the gene matches. The CDR3 region is CASSSGQGADTQYF. CDR3 sequence (DNA): TGTGCCAGCAGCTCCGGACAGGGAGCAGATACGCAGTATTTT.

The V call is TRBV3-1 (or the pseudogene TRBV3-2), the J call TRBJ2-2; 8 bases line up with TRBD2. V trimming: 5 bases; J trimming: 6 bases; junction bases outside the gene matches: 11. From germline, CDR1 is LGHDT and CDR2 YNNKEL (reference sequence). CDR3 length: 16 amino acids. Here the CDR3 DNA reads TGTGCCAGCAGCACCCGAGGGGGACTAGTTTCCGGGGAGCTGTTTTTT. It codes for CASSTRGGLVSGELFF.

The V gene is TRBV28, the J gene TRBJ1-5; D remains ambiguous. Looked up from germline, CDR1 is MDHEN and CDR2 is SYDVKM. CDR3 length: 15 residues. V lost 6 bases and J 2 bases, leaving 14 bases between the germline ends. Here the CDR3 reads CASSERALGNQPQHF. The DNA of the CDR3 is TGTGCCAGCAGCGAGAGAGCCTTGGGCAATCAGCCCCAGCATTTT.

This chain links TRBV29-1 with TRBJ1-6, with TRBD1 identical over 8 bases. V lost 7 bases to trimming and J lost 5 bases; unmatched junction nucleotides: 7. This CDR3 has 14 residues. The germline gives CDR1 SQVTM, CDR2 ANQGSEA. The CDR3 spells CSASTGENNSPLHF. CDR3 bases: TGCAGCGCCTCGACAGGGGAAAATAATTCACCCCTCCACTTT.

This chain connects TRBV10-1 to TRBJ2-2; D perhaps matches TRBD2 (6 bases). The CDR3 is made up of 13 amino acids. CDR1 is WNHNN and CDR2 is SYGVQD in the germline V gene (reference sequence). V was cut by 4 bases and J by 6 bases, with 9 bases left in between. The CDR3 loop is CASSVGGSGELFF. The CDR3 DNA reads as TGCGCCAGCAGTGTCGGAGGGTCCGGGGAGCTGTTTTTT.

This chain links TRBV6-1 with TRBJ2-1; the D call may be TRBD1 or TRBD2 (5 bases each). The CDR3 has 14 residues. Trimming cost V 1 base and J 7 bases, with 11 bases left between them. The germline V gene has CDR1 MNHNS and CDR2 SASEGT. The CDR3 is CASSEVGRPNEQFF. The CDR3, as DNA: TGTGCCAGCAGTGAAGTGGGACGCCCGAATGAGCAGTTCTTC.

This chain joins TRBV18 and TRBJ2-2; the D gene is possibly TRBD1 (6 bases). The CDR3 sequence is 15 residues long. From germline, CDR1 is KGHSH and CDR2 LQKENI. Trimming removed 3 bases from V and 4 bases from J, with 12 bases in between. CDR3 coding DNA: TGTGCCAGCTCACCTGGACAGACGGGCACCGGGGAGCTGTTTTTT. Residues: CASSPGQTGTGELFF.

The chain has TRBV30 and TRBJ1-6; D is unclear. The CDR3 totals 13 residues. V gave up 3 bases and J gave up 7 bases, with 10 bases separating them. In germline, CDR1 is GTSNPN, CDR2 SVGIG (reference sequence). The CDR3 DNA reads as TGTGCCTGGAGGGCCCTGTTAAATTCACCCCTCCACTTT. Its protein is CAWRALLNSPLHF.

The chain joins TRBV6-2 or TRBV6-3 to TRBJ1-5; 7 bases map to TRBD1. The CDR3 covers 15 residues. V gave up 2 bases and J gave up 3 bases; unmatched junction bases: 4. Germline V lookup: CDR1 MNHEY, CDR2 SVGEGT. CDR3 in amino acids: CASSYGQDHNQPQHF. CDR3 DNA: TGTGCCAGCAGTTACGGACAGGACCACAATCAGCCCCAGCATTTT.

The chain couples TRBV6-5 to TRBJ1-1; tentatively, D is TRBD1 (6 bases). Trimming removed 7 bases from V and 2 bases from J, with 11 bases in between. The germline CDR1 and CDR2 sequences are MNHEY and SVGAGI. The CDR3 length is 13 residues. The CDR3 is CASNSGVNTEAFF. CDR3 in DNA: TGTGCCAGCAATTCAGGGGTTAACACTGAAGCTTTCTTT.

This chain uses TRBV5-4 with TRBJ2-7, with 7 positions matching TRBD1. The V and J ends lost 5 bases and 1 base, in that order; junction bases with no gene match: 6. The CDR3 covers 14 residues. Per the germline V gene, CDR1 is SGHNT and CDR2 is YYREEE (reference sequence). The CDR3, as DNA: TGTGCCAGCAGTCCTGGACAGGATTCCTACGAGCAGTACTTC. It specifies CASSPGQDSYEQYF.

J is TRBJ1-2 and V is TRBV7-2, with D perhaps TRBD1 (5 bases). Germline assignment: CDR1 SGHTA and CDR2 FQGNSA. This CDR3 contains 14 residues. Trimming removed 5 bases from V and 6 bases from J, with 16 bases in between. CDR3 region: CASSRKAGSDGYTF. The CDR3 coding sequence is TGTGCCAGCAGCCGGAAGGCAGGGTCTGATGGCTACACCTTC.

The chain has TRBV7-2 and TRBJ1-2; weak D call: TRBD1 (6 bases). V lost 1 base and J lost 8, with 14 bases in between. There are 14 residues in the CDR3. In germline, CDR1 is SGHTA, CDR2 FQGNSA. In DNA form, the CDR3 reads TGTGCCAGCAGCTTAGGTCCTGGGGGCGACGGCTACACCTTC. This codes for CASSLGPGGDGYTF.